Below, 21 T cell receptor beta chains from the same sample are listed, as sequenced in a study of T-cell memory formation after mild COVID-19. Via MiXCR, TCRdb re-called the 5' RACE reads, giving one row per CDR3 protein. This table has approximately 290,000 distinct CDR3 sequences, roughly 8.2% appearing once. The sample was PBMCs or a T cell subset sorted from them (not recorded which). The receptors shown here come from a man between 18 and 29 years old who had mild COVID-19 (a few samples of this study predate the infection). Cell type and time point are not known.

This clonotype was detected ten times or more. J is TRBJ2-7 and V is TRBV7-6; a possible D gene is TRBD1 (5 bases). The CDR3 loop spans 15 amino acids. Per the germline V gene, CDR1 is SGHVS and CDR2 is FNYEAQ. Trimming shortened V by 0 bases and J by 1 base, and 10 bases separated the two germline ends. The CDR3: CASSLAQQESYEQYF. Here the CDR3 DNA reads TGTGCCAGCAGCTTAGCACAACAGGAGTCCTACGAGCAGTACTTC.

This clonotype came up a few times. V usage is TRBV18 and J usage is TRBJ1-2; 7 nucleotides align to TRBD1. V shed 3 bases, J shed 5 bases, and the junction held 15 bases outside the gene matches. Germline V gives CDR1 KGHSH, CDR2 LQKENI. The CDR3 runs to 17 residues. CDR3 coding DNA: TGTGCCAGCTCACCTGGACAGGCCAGCCTCGCAGTGTATGGCTACACCTTC. It is translated as CASSPGQASLAVYGYTF.

The chain employs TRBV5-1 and TRBJ2-3; 8 positions agree with TRBD1. Germline CDR1 reads SGHRS; CDR2 reads YFSETQ. This CDR3 comprises 13 residues. With 6 bases clipped from V and 5 bases from J, the junction kept 5 bases outside the gene matches. The CDR3 here is CASKPRGRDTQYF. The CDR3 DNA sequence: TGCGCCAGCAAGCCCAGGGGGCGAGATACGCAGTATTTT.

V gene TRBV12-3 or TRBV12-4 combines with J gene TRBJ1-2; TRBD1 might be the D (5 bases). The CDR3 is 13 residues long. Between the trimmed V and J ends, which lost 2 bases and 7 bases, there was a span of 11 bases. The CDR3 reads CASSLLRGRGYTF. The CDR3, as DNA: TGTGCCAGCAGTTTACTAAGGGGCCGTGGCTACACCTTC.

This clonotype was seen many times. This rearrangement joins TRBV2 to TRBJ2-7; D unresolved. This CDR3 has 11 residues. The V end lost 8 bases, the J end lost 4 bases, and 9 bases lay between the germline ends. Germline lookup yields CDR1 SNHLY and CDR2 FYNNEI. CDR3 protein: CASLSGYEQYV. DNA for the CDR3: TGTGCCAGCCTTAGTGGGTACGAGCAGTACGTC.

This clonotype was recorded a few times. The chain carries TRBV9 and TRBJ1-2, with unresolved D. V dropped 4 bases and J dropped 3 bases, with 13 bases sitting between them. CDR1 is SGDLS and CDR2 is YYNGEE in the germline V gene. CDR3 length: 14 amino acids. In DNA, the CDR3 is TGTGCCAGCAGCCAGACCGACAAATACTATGGCTACACCTTC. Amino acids: CASSQTDKYYGYTF.

This rearrangement joins TRBV7-3 to TRBJ1-1; the D gene is possibly TRBD1 (5 bases). The V end was cut by 6 bases, the J end by 6 bases, with 17 bases between. CDR1 is SGHTA, CDR2 FQGTGA, per germline. CDR3 length equals 14 residues. The CDR3 DNA reads as TGTGCCAGCAGGGGAGGGGCTCGGACGGCTGAAGCTTTCTTT. Its protein product is CASRGGARTAEAFF. The entire variable domain, with the rest obtained from reference TRBV7-3 and TRBJ1-1, is as follows: GAGVSQTPSNKVTEKGKYVELRCDPISGHTALYWYRQSLGQGPEFLIYFQGTGAADDSGLPNDRFFAVRPEGSVSTLKIQRTERGDSAVYLCASRGGARTAEAFFGQGTRLTVV.

The V and J genes are TRBV7-9 and TRBJ1-3; D possibly corresponds to TRBD1 (5 bases). The germline gives CDR1 SEHNR, CDR2 FQNEAQ (reference sequence). CDR3 length: 14 residues. V was shortened by 5 bases and J by 6 bases, with 14 bases between the two germline ends. The CDR3 sequence is CASSRRDLQNTIYF. CDR3 in DNA: TGTGCCAGCAGCAGACGGGACCTACAAAACACCATATATTTT.

This clonotype was observed many times. The chain has TRBV5-1 and TRBJ1-3; perhaps TRBD1 as D (6 bases). Germline-derived CDR1 and CDR2 are SGHRS and YFSETQ. The germline V and J ends were trimmed by 0 bases and 3 bases, with 13 bases remaining between them. This CDR3 has 16 residues. Here the CDR3 reads CASSLGPGAGGNTIYF. The DNA of the CDR3 is TGCGCCAGCAGCTTGGGGCCGGGGGCTGGTGGAAACACCATATATTTT.

In its sample, this clonotype was seen many times. J is TRBJ2-2 and V is TRBV7-9; D unresolved. The germline gives CDR1 SEHNR, CDR2 FQNEAQ (reference sequence). Trimming removed 5 bases at V and 4 bases at J, with 17 bases between. CDR3 length equals 16 residues. CDR3 nucleotides: TGTGCCAGCAGCGGCCGCTCGTTGGACGGCACCGGGGAGCTGTTTTTT. It translates to CASSGRSLDGTGELFF.

This clonotype was observed a few times. The V call is TRBV3-1, the J call TRBJ1-2; D not certain. Trimming removed 1 base from V and 3 bases from J, with 12 bases in between. From germline, CDR1 is LGHDT and CDR2 YNNKEL (reference sequence). The CDR3 has 15 amino acids. CDR3 DNA: TGTGCCAGCAGCCAAGGGGAGGCAGTAGACTATGGCTACACCTTC. The encoded protein is CASSQGEAVDYGYTF.

This clonotype has more than one count but fewer than ten. The chain recombines TRBV5-1 with TRBJ2-1; no definite D call. The CDR3 runs to 14 residues. Germline V CDR1 and CDR2: SGHRS, YFSETQ. V lost 2 bases to trimming and J lost 2 bases, with 8 bases between them. This CDR3 is CASSLEEAYNEQFF. CDR3 in DNA: TGCGCCAGCAGCTTAGAAGAGGCCTACAATGAGCAGTTCTTC.

A few counts support this clonotype. This sequence joins TRBV20-1 and TRBJ2-7, with 9 bases that match TRBD1. The V gene end was trimmed by 1 base and the J gene end by 4 bases; junction bases not matched to a gene: 5. Per the germline V gene, CDR1 is DFQATT and CDR2 is SNEGSKA (reference sequence). The CDR3 is made up of 14 amino acids. CDR3 coding DNA: TGCAGTGCTAGAGGGACAGGGGTCCTGTACGAGCAGTACTTC. This sequence encodes CSARGTGVLYEQYF.

The chain links TRBV5-1 to TRBJ1-1, with 9 bases identical to TRBD1. The CDR3 has 13 residues. The junction had 11 bases not matched to a gene; V was cut back by 7 bases and J by 10 bases. The germline V gene has CDR1 SGHRS and CDR2 YFSETQ. CDR3 coding DNA: TGCGCCAGCCACCCCACAGGGGGCAATGGAGCTTTCTTT. It yields the protein CASHPTGGNGAFF.

The V gene is TRBV5-1, the J gene TRBJ2-1, with D hard to call. Trimming cost V 4 bases and J 4 bases, with 9 bases left between them. The CDR3 spans 13 residues. Germline-derived CDR1 and CDR2 are SGHRS and YFSETQ. The CDR3 is CASSPRSYNEQFF. For the CDR3, the DNA is TGCGCCAGCAGCCCTAGGAGTTACAATGAGCAGTTCTTC.

This chain connects TRBV10-3 to TRBJ2-3; the match to TRBD1 covers 11 bases. The germline gives CDR1 ENHRY, CDR2 SYGVKD. This CDR3 is built from 17 residues. After removal of 3 bases from V and 5 bases from J, the junction contained 10 bases not matched to a gene. CDR3 DNA: TGTGCCATCAGTGACTACCACGGGACAGGGGGGTTAGATACGCAGTATTTT. It codes for CAISDYHGTGGLDTQYF.

This chain connects TRBV3-1 to TRBJ2-7, with D tentatively TRBD1 or TRBD2 (5 bases each). This CDR3 comprises 14 residues. Per germline, CDR1 LGHDT and CDR2 YNNKEL (reference sequence). The V end was cut by 4 bases, the J end by 3 bases, with 13 bases between. CDR3 sequence: CASSPRRGDYEQYF. Written as DNA, the CDR3 is TGTGCCAGCAGCCCCCGCCGAGGGGACTACGAGCAGTACTTC.

This clonotype came up a few times. Relative to the germline gene, one junction end is altered; a read error may explain this. This chain joins TRBV7-2 and TRBJ2-1, with D possibly matching TRBD1 (6 bases). The CDR3 sequence is 12 residues long. From germline, CDR1 is SGHTA and CDR2 FQGNSA. The CDR3 nucleotides read TGTGCCAGCAGCTTAGAAGGTAGGGGGACCACCTTC. As protein: CASSLEGRGTTF.

This clonotype has a count of ten or more. The chain has TRBV4-2 and TRBJ2-7; D could derive from TRBD1 or TRBD2 (5 bases each). The CDR3 totals 15 residues. V gave up 6 bases and J gave up 1 base, with 16 bases separating them. Germline CDR1 reads LGHNA; CDR2 reads YNFKEQ. CDR3 bases: TGTGCCAGCAGGTGGGAGACAGTGGCTTCCTACGAGCAGTACTTC. It is translated as CASRWETVASYEQYF.

This clonotype occurred a few times. The rearrangement links TRBV7-9 to TRBJ1-3; D is ambiguous. V lost 2 bases, J lost 2 bases, and 7 bases lay in between. The germline gives CDR1 SEHNR, CDR2 FQNEAQ (reference sequence). CDR3 length: 14 amino acids. CDR3 nucleotide sequence: TGTGCCAGCAGCTTATGGGAAACTGGAAACACCATATATTTT. Encoded protein: CASSLWETGNTIYF. Full variable domain (rest looked up from reference TRBV7-9 and TRBJ1-3): DTGVSQNPRHKITKRGQNVTFRCDPISEHNRLYWYRQTLGQGPEFLTYFQNEAQLEKSRLLSDRFSAERPKGSFSTLEIQRTEQGDSAMYLCASSLWETGNTIYFGEGSWLTVV.

The J gene is TRBJ2-7, the V gene TRBV7-9; D gene ambiguous. V was cut by 1 base and J by 5 bases, with 6 bases left in between. The CDR3 runs 12 residues. The germline V gene has CDR1 SEHNR and CDR2 FQNEAQ (reference sequence). The CDR3 nucleotides are TGTGCCAGCAGCTTAGACACACACGAGCAGTACTTC. It yields the protein CASSLDTHEQYF.